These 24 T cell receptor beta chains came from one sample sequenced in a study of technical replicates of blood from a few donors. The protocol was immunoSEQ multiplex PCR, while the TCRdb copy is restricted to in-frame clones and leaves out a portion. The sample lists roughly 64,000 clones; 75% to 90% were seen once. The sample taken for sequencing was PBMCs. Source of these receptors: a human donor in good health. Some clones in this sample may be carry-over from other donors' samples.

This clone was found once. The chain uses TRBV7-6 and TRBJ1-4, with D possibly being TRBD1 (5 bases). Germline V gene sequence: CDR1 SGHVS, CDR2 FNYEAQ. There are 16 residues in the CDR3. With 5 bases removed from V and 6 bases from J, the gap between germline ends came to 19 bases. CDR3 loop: CASSPVGGKGYEKLFF. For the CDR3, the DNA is TGTGCCAGCAGCCCAGTCGGGGGGAAGGGGTATGAAAAACTGTTTTTT.

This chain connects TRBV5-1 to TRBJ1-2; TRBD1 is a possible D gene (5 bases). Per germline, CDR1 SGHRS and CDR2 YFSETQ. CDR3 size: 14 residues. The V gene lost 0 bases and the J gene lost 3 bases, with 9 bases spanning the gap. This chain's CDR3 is CASSLEGTYYGYTF. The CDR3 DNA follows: TGCGCCAGCAGCTTGGAAGGGACTTACTATGGCTACACCTTC.

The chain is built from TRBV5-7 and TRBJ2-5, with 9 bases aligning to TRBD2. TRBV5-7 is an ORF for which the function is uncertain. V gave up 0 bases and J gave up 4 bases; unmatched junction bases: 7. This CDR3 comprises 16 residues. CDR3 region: CASSLASREGRETQYF. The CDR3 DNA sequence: TGTGCCAGCAGCTTGGCTTCGCGGGAGGGGAGAGAGACCCAGTACTTC.

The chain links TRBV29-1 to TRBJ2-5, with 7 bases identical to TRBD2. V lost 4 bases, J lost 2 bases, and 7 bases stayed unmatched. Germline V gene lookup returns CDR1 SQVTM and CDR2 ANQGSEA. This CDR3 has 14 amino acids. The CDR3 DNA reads TGCAGCGTTGTCTTGGCGGGGGTACAAGAGACCCAGTACTTC. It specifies CSVVLAGVQETQYF.

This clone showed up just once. The CDR3 spells CASSQGTSGTFEQYF. The DNA for the CDR3 is TGCGCCAGCAGCCAAGGGACTAGCGGGACCTTCGAGCAGTACTTC. J is TRBJ2-7 and V is TRBV4-3; 12 positions agree with TRBD2. V lost 1 base, J lost 6 bases, and 4 bases stayed unmatched. Germline CDR1 and CDR2: LGHNA and YSLEER. The CDR3 is made up of 15 amino acids.

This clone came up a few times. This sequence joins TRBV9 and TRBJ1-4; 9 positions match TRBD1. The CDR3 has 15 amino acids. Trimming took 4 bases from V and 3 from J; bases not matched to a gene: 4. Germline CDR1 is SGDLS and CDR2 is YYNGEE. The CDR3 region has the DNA TGTGCCAGCAGCACCCGACAGGGGGCTAATGAAAAACTGTTTTTT. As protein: CASSTRQGANEKLFF.

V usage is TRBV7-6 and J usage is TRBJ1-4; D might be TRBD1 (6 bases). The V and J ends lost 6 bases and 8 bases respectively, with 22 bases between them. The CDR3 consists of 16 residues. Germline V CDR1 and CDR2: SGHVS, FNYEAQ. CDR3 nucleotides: TGTGCCAGCAGTCAAAAGGGGGGGGCCTCTCGGGAAAAACTGTTTTTT. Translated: CASSQKGGASREKLFF.

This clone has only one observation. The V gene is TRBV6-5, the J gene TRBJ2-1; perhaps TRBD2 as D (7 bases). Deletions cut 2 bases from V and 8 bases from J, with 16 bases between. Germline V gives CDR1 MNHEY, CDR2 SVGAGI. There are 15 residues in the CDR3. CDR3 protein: CASSYVGGRLDEQFF. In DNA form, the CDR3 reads TGTGCCAGCAGTTACGTGGGGGGGCGACTTGATGAGCAGTTCTTC.

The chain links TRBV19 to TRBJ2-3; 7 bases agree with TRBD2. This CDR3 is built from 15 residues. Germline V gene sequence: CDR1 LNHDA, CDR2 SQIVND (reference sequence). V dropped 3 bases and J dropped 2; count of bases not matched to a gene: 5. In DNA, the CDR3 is TGTGCCAGTAGTATCGGGGCGGGAGACACAGATACGCAGTATTTT. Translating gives CASSIGAGDTDTQYF.

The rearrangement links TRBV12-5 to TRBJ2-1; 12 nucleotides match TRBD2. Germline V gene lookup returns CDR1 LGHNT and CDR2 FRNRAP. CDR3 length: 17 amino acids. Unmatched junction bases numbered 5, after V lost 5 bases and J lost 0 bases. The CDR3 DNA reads TGTGCTAGTGGTCCGCTAGCGGGAGGGCCCTCCTACAATGAGCAGTTCTTC. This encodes CASGPLAGGPSYNEQFF.

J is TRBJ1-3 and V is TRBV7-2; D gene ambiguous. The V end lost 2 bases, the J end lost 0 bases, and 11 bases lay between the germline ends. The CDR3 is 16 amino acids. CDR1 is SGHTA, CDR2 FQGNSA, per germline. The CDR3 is CASSLRTGNSGNTIYF. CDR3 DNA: TGTGCCAGCAGCTTACGGACGGGAAACTCTGGAAACACCATATATTTT.

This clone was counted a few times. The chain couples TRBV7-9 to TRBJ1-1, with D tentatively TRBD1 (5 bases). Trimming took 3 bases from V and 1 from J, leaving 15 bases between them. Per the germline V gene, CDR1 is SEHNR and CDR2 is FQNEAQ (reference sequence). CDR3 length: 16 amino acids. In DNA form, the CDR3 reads TGTGCCAGCAGCTTCGACAGAGGAAGAGGGAACACTGAAGCTTTCTTT. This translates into CASSFDRGRGNTEAFF.

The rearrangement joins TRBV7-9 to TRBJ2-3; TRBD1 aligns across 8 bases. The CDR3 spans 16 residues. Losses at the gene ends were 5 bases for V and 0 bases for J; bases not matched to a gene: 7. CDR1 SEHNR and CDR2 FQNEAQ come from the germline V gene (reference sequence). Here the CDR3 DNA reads TGTGCCAGCAGCGTTCAGGGGGCCCTCAGCACAGATACGCAGTATTTT. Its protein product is CASSVQGALSTDTQYF.

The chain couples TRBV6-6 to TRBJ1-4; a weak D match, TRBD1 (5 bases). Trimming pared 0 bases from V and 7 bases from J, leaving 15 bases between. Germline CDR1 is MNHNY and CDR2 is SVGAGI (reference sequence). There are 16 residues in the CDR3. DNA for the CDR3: TGTGCCAGCAGTTACTCGATACCCAGGGCCGGTGAAAAACTGTTTTTT. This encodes CASSYSIPRAGEKLFF.

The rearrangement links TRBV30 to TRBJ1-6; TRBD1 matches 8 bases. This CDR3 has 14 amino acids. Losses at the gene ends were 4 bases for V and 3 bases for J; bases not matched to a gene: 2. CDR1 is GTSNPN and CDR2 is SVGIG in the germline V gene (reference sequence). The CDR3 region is CAWTGGGYNSPLHF. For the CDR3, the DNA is TGTGCCTGGACAGGGGGCGGCTATAATTCACCCCTCCACTTT.

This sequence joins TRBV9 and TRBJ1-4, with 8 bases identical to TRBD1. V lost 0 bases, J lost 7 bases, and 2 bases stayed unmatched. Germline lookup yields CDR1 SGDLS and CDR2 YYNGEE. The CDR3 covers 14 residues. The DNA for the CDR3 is TGTGCCAGCAGCGTAGGACAGGGGTTTGAAAAACTGTTTTTT. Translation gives CASSVGQGFEKLFF.

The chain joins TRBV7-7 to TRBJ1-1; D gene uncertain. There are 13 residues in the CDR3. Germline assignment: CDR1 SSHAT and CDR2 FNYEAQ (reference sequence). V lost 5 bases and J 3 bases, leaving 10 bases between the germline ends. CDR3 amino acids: CASSPLVDTEAFF. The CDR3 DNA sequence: TGTGCCAGCAGCCCGCTAGTGGACACTGAAGCTTTCTTT.

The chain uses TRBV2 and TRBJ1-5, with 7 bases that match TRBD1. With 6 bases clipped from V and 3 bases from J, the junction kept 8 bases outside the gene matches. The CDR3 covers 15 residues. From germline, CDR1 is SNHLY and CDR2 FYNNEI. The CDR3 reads CASRETGAINQPQHF. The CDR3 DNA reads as TGTGCCAGCAGGGAAACAGGGGCAATCAATCAGCCCCAGCATTTT.

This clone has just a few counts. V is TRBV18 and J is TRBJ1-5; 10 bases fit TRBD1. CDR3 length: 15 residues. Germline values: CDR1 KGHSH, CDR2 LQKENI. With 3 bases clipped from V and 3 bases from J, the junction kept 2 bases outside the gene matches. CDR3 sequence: CASSPTGGNNQPQHF. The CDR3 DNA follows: TGTGCCAGCTCACCGACAGGGGGCAACAATCAGCCCCAGCATTTT.

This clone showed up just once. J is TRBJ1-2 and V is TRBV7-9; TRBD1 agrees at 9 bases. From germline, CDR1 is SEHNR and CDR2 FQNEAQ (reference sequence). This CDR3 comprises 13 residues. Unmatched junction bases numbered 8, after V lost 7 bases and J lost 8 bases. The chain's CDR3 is CASTTQGAGGYTF. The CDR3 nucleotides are TGTGCCAGCACCACACAGGGGGCCGGGGGCTACACCTTC.

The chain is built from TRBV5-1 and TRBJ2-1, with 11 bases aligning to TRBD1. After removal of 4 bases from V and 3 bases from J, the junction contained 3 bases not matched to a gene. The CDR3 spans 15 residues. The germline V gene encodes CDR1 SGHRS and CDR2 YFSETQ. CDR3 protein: CASSGTGGFYNEQFF. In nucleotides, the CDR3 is TGCGCCAGCAGCGGGACAGGGGGGTTCTACAATGAGCAGTTCTTC.

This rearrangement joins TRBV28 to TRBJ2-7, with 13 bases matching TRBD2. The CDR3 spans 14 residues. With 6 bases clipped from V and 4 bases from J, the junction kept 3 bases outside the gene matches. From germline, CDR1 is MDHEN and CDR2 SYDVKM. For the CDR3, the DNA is TGTGCCAGCAGCCCGACTAGCGGGAGGTACGAGCAGTACTTC. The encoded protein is CASSPTSGRYEQYF.

The CDR3 DNA follows: TGTGCCAGCAGCTTAACTGGACTATCTCCGGACGAGCAGTACTTC. This gives the protein CASSLTGLSPDEQYF. The chain is built from TRBV7-3 and TRBJ2-7, with TRBD2 as a possible D gene (6 bases). The V and J ends lost 0 bases and 5 bases respectively, with 14 bases between them. The V gene's germline CDR1 is SGHTA and CDR2 FQGTGA. CDR3 length: 15 residues.

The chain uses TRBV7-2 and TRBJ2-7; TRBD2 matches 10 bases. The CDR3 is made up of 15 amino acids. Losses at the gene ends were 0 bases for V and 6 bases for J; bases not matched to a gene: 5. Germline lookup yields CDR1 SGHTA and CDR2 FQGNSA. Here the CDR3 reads CASSLASAGGREQYF. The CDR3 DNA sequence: TGTGCCAGCAGCTTAGCTTCAGCGGGGGGGCGCGAGCAGTACTTC. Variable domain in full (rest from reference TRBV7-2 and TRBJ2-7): GAGVSQSPSNKVTEKGKDVELRCDPISGHTALYWYRQSLGQGLEFLIYFQGNSAPDKSGLPSDRFSAERTGGSVSTLTIQRTQQEDSAVYLCASSLASAGGREQYFGPGTRLTVT.